The 3 T cell receptor beta chains below come from one sample, sequenced in a study of PD-L1 blockade in urothelial cancer. Profiling relied on immunoSEQ multiplex PCR, and the TCRdb table lists in-frame clones only, not all of them. The sample comprises 35,000 to 45,000 clones, 70% to 90% of which are singletons, and 20% to 25% rests with the top ten. Time point meaning: pretreatment peripheral blood. The specimen was PBMCs, collected around atezolizumab (anti-PD-L1) treatment. Receptor source: a donor aged 40 or older with urothelial cancer.

This chain joins TRBV5-1 and TRBJ2-1, with a tentative D call TRBD2 (6 bases). Per germline, CDR1 SGHRS and CDR2 YFSETQ. This CDR3 comprises 14 residues. V was pared by 4 bases and J by 0 bases, with 8 bases between. CDR3 DNA: TGCGCCAGCAGCGGGGGGAGCTCCTACAATGAGCAGTTCTTC. This gives the protein CASSGGSSYNEQFF.

The gene calls are TRBV30 and TRBJ2-5; 7 bases fit TRBD2. CDR3 size: 15 residues. V lost 0 bases and J lost 7; bases outside the gene matches: 11. The germline gives CDR1 GTSNPN, CDR2 SVGIG (reference sequence). The CDR3, as DNA: TGTGCCTGGAGTGTTAGCATCGGGGGGAGCGTGACCCAGTACTTC. It specifies CAWSVSIGGSVTQYF. Using reference TRBV30 and TRBJ2-5 for the parts outside the CDR3, the full variable domain is SQTIHQWPATLVQPVGSPLSLECTVEGTSNPNLYWYRQAAGRGLQLLFYSVGIGQISSEVPQNLSASRPQDRQFILSSKKLLLSDSGFYLCAWSVSIGGSVTQYFGPGTRLLVL.

This sequence joins TRBV6-1 and TRBJ2-1; possible D gene TRBD2, 5 bases. The CDR3 contains 16 residues. V shed 4 bases and J shed 4 bases, with 17 bases lying between them. In germline, CDR1 is MNHNS, CDR2 SASEGT. In nucleotides, the CDR3 is TGTGCCAGCAGTGCACGCCGGGAAGCAAAGTACAATGAGCAGTTCTTC. It yields the protein CASSARREAKYNEQFF.